This T cell receptor beta chain stems from a study of cytomegalovirus exposure and HLA in healthy donors. Broader study findings: In a later analysis, a missense DCLRE1C variant was linked to TCR beta V- and J-gene trimming. The authors assumed roughly uniform sequencing depth across donors for presence/absence analyses.

With 2 bases removed from V and 0 bases from J, the gap between germline ends came to 8 bases. The CDR3 loop spans 15 amino acids. The germline V gene has CDR1 LNHDA and CDR2 SQIVND (reference sequence). This clone was seen a few times. The target antigen is unknown. The PCR employed 60 Vbeta primers together with 13 Jbeta primers. TCRdb's copy holds only in-frame clones and misses some; the assay was immunoSEQ multiplex PCR. The sample has 110,000 or so clones, under 80% seen once; the top ten hold 9.5% to 13%. The chain recombines TRBV19 with TRBJ1-3; no clear D. Sequenced sample: PBMCs. This TCR derives from a woman in her forties or fifties in good health and CMV-seropositive. CDR3 loop: CASSINTVSGNTIYF. CDR3 sequence (DNA): TGTGCCAGTAGTATAAACACAGTCTCTGGAAACACCATATATTTT.